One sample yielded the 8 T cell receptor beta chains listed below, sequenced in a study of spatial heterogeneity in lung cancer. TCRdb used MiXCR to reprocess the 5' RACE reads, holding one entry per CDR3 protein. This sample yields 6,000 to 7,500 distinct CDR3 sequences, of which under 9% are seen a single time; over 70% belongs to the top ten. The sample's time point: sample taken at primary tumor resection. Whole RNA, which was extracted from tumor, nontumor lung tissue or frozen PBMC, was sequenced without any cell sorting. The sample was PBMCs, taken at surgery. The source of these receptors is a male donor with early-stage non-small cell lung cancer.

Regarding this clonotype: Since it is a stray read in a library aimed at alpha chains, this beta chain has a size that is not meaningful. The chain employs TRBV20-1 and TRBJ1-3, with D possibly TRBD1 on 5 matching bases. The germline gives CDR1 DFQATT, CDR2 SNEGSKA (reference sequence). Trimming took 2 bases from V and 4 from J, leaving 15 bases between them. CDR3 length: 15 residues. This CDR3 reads CSARSPRGVGNTIYF. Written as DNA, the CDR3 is TGCAGTGCTAGATCCCCCCGGGGGGTAGGAAACACCATATATTTT.

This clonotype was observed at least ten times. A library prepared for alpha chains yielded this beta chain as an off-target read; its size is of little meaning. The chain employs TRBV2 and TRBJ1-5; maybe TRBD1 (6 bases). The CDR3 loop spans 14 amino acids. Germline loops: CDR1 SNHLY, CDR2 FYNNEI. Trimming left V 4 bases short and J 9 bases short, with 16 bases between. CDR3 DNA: TGTGCCAGCAGTGGAGTCCGGGGGGCGATGCCCCAGCATTTT. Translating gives CASSGVRGAMPQHF.

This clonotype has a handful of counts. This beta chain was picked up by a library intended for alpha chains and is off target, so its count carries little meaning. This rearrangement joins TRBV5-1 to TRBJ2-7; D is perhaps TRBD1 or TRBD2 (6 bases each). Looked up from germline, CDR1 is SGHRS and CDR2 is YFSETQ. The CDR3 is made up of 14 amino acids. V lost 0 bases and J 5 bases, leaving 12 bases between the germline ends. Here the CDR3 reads CASSLGAGEDEQYV. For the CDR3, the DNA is TGCGCCAGCAGCTTGGGGGCAGGGGAGGACGAGCAGTACGTC.

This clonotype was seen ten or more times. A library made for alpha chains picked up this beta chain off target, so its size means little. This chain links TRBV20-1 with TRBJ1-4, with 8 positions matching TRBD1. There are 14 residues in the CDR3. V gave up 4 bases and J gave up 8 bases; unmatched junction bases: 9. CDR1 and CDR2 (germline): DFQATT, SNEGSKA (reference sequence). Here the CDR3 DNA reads TGCAGTGCTATCCTCCAGGGGGCTGGAGAAAAACTGTTTTTT. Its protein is CSAILQGAGEKLFF.

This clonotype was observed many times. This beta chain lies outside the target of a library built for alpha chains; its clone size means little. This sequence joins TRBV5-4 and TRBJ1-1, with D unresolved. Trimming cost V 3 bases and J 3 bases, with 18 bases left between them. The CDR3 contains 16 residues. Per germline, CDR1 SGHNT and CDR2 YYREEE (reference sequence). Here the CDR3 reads CASSSQEGRFDTEAFF. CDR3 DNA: TGTGCCAGCAGCTCCCAAGAGGGAAGGTTTGACACTGAAGCTTTCTTT.

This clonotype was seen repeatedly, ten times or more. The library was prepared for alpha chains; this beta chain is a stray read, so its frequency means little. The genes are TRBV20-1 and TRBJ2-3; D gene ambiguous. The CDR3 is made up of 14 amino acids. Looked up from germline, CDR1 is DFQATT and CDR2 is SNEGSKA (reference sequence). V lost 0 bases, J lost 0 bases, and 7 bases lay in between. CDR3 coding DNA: TGCAGTGCTAGAGACTACTCTAGCACAGATACGCAGTATTTT. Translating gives CSARDYSSTDTQYF.

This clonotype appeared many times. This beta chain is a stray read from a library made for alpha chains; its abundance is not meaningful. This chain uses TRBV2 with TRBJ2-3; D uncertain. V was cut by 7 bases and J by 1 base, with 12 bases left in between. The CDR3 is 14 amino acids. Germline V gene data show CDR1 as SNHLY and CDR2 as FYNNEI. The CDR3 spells CASILTSGTDTQYF. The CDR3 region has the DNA TGTGCCAGCATCCTAACATCCGGCACAGATACGCAGTATTTT.

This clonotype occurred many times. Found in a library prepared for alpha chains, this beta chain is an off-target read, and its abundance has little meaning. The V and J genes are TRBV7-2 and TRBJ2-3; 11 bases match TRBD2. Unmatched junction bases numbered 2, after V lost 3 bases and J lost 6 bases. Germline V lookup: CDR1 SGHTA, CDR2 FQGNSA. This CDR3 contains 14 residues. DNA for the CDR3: TGTGCCAGCAGCTTGGCTAGCGGGGGGGATACGCAGTATTTT. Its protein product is CASSLASGGDTQYF.